Each of the 4 T cell receptor beta chains below was sequenced from the same sample in a study of shared clonotypes between healthy human individuals. Libraries were prepared by immunoSEQ multiplex PCR; TCRdb keeps only in-frame clonotypes and omits some of them. The table records under 2,500,000 clones, approximately 94% of them present only once. Sequencing input: naive CD4+ T cells sorted from blood. Specified subset: CD45RA+ positively selected. The receptor set was obtained from a man in his late teens or twenties in good health.

This chain joins TRBV6-1 and TRBJ1-6; D possibly corresponds to TRBD1 (5 bases). There are 15 residues in the CDR3. V lost 5 bases and J lost 0, with 8 bases in between. The germline V gene encodes CDR1 MNHNS and CDR2 SASEGT. CDR3 nucleotide sequence: TGTGCCAGCAGTCGACAGAGCTCCTATAATTCACCCCTCCACTTT. Translated: CASSRQSSYNSPLHF.

The count of this clone is one. This sequence joins TRBV18 and TRBJ1-1; no firm D call. V gave up 5 bases and J gave up 1 base, with 8 bases separating them. Germline V lookup: CDR1 KGHSH, CDR2 LQKENI. The CDR3 extends over 13 amino acids. The CDR3 DNA reads TGTGCCAGCTCAGCGACTGCGAACACTGAAGCTTTCTTT. Translating gives CASSATANTEAFF. Based on the CDR3 plus reference TRBV18 and TRBJ1-1, the full variable domain is NAGVMQNPRHLVRRRGQEARLRCSPMKGHSHVYWYRQLPEEGLKFMVYLQKENIIDESGMPKERFSAEFPKEGPSILRIQQVVRGDSAAYFCASSATANTEAFFGQGTRLTVV.

The chain combines TRBV5-1 with TRBJ1-1, with 7 bases identical to TRBD1. Germline V CDR1 and CDR2: SGHRS, YFSETQ. After removal of 4 bases from V and 0 bases from J, the junction contained 9 bases not matched to a gene. The CDR3 loop spans 16 amino acids. The chain's CDR3 is CASSLQPGQMNTEAFF. In DNA, the CDR3 is TGCGCCAGCAGCCTTCAACCGGGACAGATGAACACTGAAGCTTTCTTT.

This rearrangement joins TRBV28 to TRBJ2-7, with D possibly called TRBD1 or TRBD2 (5 bases each). CDR3 length equals 12 residues. Looked up from germline, CDR1 is MDHEN and CDR2 is SYDVKM. Trimming removed 5 bases from V and 2 bases from J, with 7 bases in between. The CDR3 sequence: CASSGTTYEQYF. DNA of the CDR3: TGTGCCAGCAGTGGGACGACCTACGAGCAGTACTTC.